This TCR beta chain was captured by sequencing in a study of technical replicates of blood from a few donors. TCRdb's copy holds only in-frame clones and misses some; the assay was immunoSEQ multiplex PCR. The data hold about 81,000 clones, with almost 96% observed a single time. The receptor was derived from a human donor in good health. Material: T cells isolated from PBMCs.

For the CDR3, the DNA is TGTGCCAGCAGCTTATTTCACGGGGAAACAGCAGGACCCGGCTACACCTTC. The encoded protein is CASSLFHGETAGPGYTF. This chain uses TRBV11-2 with TRBJ1-2; the D is unclear. This CDR3 contains 17 residues. Germline V gene data show CDR1 as SGHAT and CDR2 as FQNNGV. V gave up 2 bases and J gave up 8 bases, with 24 bases separating them.